This T cell receptor beta chain is drawn from a study of identical twins. Whole-study results and caveats: Analyses based on zero insertions could be partly confounded by invariant MAIT and iNKT cells.

TCRdb reprocessed the 5' RACE reads with MiXCR, giving one entry per CDR3 protein. Found here are some 300,000 distinct CDR3 sequences, over 9% of them singletons; the top ten hold around 7.2%. This clonotype came up a few times. Antigen specificity is unknown. This CDR3 region has 15 residues. Trimming pared 5 bases from V and 7 bases from J, leaving 18 bases between. This sample also belongs to another study, concerning yellow fever vaccine responses in identical twins. From that study: Reportedly, twins' vaccine T cell responses looked partly convergent and partly personalized.

The chain employs TRBV12-3 or TRBV12-4 and TRBJ2-1; maybe TRBD2 (6 bases). The material sequenced was CD8+ T cells sorted from blood. The clonotype originates from a woman between 18 and 29 years old in good health. CDR3 residues: CASSPRVGGANEQFF. The DNA of the CDR3 is TGTGCCAGCAGTCCGAGAGTCGGGGGAGCTAATGAGCAGTTCTTC.